The next 10 T cell receptor beta chains were all read from a single sample in a study of identical twins. TCRdb reanalysed the 5' RACE reads using MiXCR and keeps one entry per CDR3 protein. The sample consists of 1.5 million or so distinct CDR3 sequences, around 33% of them appearing once. The specimen sequenced was cord blood. The origin of the receptors is a newborn girl in good health.

A single count supports this clonotype. The rearrangement uses TRBV20-1 and TRBJ2-1, with 16 bases that match TRBD2. Germline-derived CDR1 and CDR2 are DFQATT and SNEGSKA (reference sequence). V shed 1 base and J 6 bases; nucleotides not matched to a gene: 3. This CDR3 spans 16 amino acids. CDR3: CSARAGTSGGANEQFF. CDR3 in DNA: TGCAGTGCTAGAGCCGGGACTAGCGGGGGGGCCAATGAGCAGTTCTTC.

This clonotype was observed a few times. This chain joins TRBV12-3 or TRBV12-4 and TRBJ2-2; 7 bases agree with TRBD2. This CDR3 comprises 13 residues. V shed 3 bases, J shed 9 bases, and the junction held 4 bases outside the gene matches. DNA of the CDR3: TGTGCCAGCAGTTTCAGCGGGAACAGGGAGCTGTTTTTT. Its translation: CASSFSGNRELFF.

This clonotype showed up just a few times. V and J are TRBV10-3 and TRBJ1-3; a possible D gene is TRBD1 (5 bases). This CDR3 is 14 amino acids long. CDR1 is ENHRY, CDR2 SYGVKD, per germline. Between the trimmed V and J ends, which lost 2 bases and 4 bases, there was a span of 9 bases. CDR3 loop: CAISEGRQGNTIYF. In nucleotides, the CDR3 is TGTGCCATCAGTGAGGGGAGACAGGGAAACACCATATATTTT.

This chain joins TRBV13 and TRBJ1-6; no reliable D call. Germline values: CDR1 PRHDT, CDR2 FYEKMQ (reference sequence). V was clipped by 4 bases and J by 8 bases, with 15 bases between them. The CDR3 runs 15 residues. CDR3 nucleotides: TGTGCCAGCAGCTATTCACTGGAAAGGGATTCACCCCTCCACTTT. It specifies CASSYSLERDSPLHF.

This clonotype came up once. The chain employs TRBV11-2 and TRBJ2-4; TRBD2 matches at 13 bases. The junction had 13 bases not matched to a gene; V was cut back by 1 base and J by 13 bases. Germline CDR1 and CDR2: SGHAT and FQNNGV. The CDR3 consists of 17 residues. In nucleotides, the CDR3 is TGTGCCAGCAGCTTAGGGGTTAGGACTAGCGGGAGCCCAGAGCAGTACTTC. Its translation: CASSLGVRTSGSPEQYF.

The chain links TRBV20-1 to TRBJ2-5; D is possibly TRBD1 or TRBD2 (5 bases each). V lost 1 base and J 1 base, leaving 13 bases between the germline ends. Germline V gene sequence: CDR1 DFQATT, CDR2 SNEGSKA (reference sequence). The CDR3 has 15 amino acids. The CDR3 loop is CSARAARGRQETQYF. In DNA form, the CDR3 reads TGCAGTGCTAGAGCCGCCCGGGGCCGCCAAGAGACCCAGTACTTC.

J is TRBJ2-7 and V is TRBV5-5, with D unresolved. The V end was cut by 2 bases, the J end by 1 base, with 10 bases between. The CDR3 covers 14 residues. Germline CDR1 SGHKS, CDR2 YYEKEE (reference sequence). The CDR3: CASSFFLRSYEQYF. The CDR3 bases are TGTGCCAGCAGCTTCTTTTTGCGTTCCTACGAGCAGTACTTC. Full variable domain (rest looked up from reference TRBV5-5 and TRBJ2-7): DAGVTQSPTHLIKTRGQQVTLRCSPISGHKSVSWYQQVLGQGPQFIFQYYEKEERGRGNFPDRFSARQFPNYSSELNVNALLLGDSALYLCASSFFLRSYEQYFGPGTRLTVT.

The J gene is TRBJ2-4, the V gene TRBV6-6, with D tentatively TRBD2 (5 bases). The germline CDR1 and CDR2 sequences are MNHNY and SVGAGI (reference sequence). The CDR3 is made up of 14 amino acids. V dropped 7 bases and J dropped 16 bases, with 26 bases sitting between them. The CDR3 DNA reads as TGTGCCAGCACGTCGGGGTCCCTTTCCTACGAGCATTACTTC. It translates to CASTSGSLSYEHYF.

The CDR3 sequence: CSASGLAGSPREQYF. The CDR3 DNA reads as TGCAGTGCTAGCGGACTAGCGGGTTCCCCTAGGGAGCAGTACTTC. The chain carries TRBV20-1 and TRBJ2-7, with 11 positions matching TRBD2. The CDR3 is 15 residues long. Germline V CDR1 and CDR2: DFQATT, SNEGSKA (reference sequence). V shed 3 bases and J 7 bases; nucleotides not matched to a gene: 11.

This clonotype was counted only a few times. The V and J genes are TRBV29-1 and TRBJ2-1, with 8 bases identical to TRBD1. The CDR3 has 15 amino acids. The trim removed 0 bases at V and 4 bases at J, leaving 5 bases unmatched. Germline CDR1 SQVTM, CDR2 ANQGSEA. CDR3 in amino acids: CSVEDSDRVYNEQFF. The CDR3 DNA reads as TGCAGCGTTGAAGATTCGGACAGGGTATACAATGAGCAGTTCTTC.